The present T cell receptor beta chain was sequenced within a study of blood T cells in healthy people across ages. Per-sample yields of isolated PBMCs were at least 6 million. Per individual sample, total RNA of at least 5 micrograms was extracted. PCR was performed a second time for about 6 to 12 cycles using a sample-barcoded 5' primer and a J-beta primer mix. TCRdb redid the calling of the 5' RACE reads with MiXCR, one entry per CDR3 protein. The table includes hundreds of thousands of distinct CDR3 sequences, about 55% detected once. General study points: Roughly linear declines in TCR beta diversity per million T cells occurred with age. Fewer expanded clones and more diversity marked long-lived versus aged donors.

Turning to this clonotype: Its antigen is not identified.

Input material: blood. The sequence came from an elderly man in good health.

Here the CDR3 DNA reads TGTGCCAGCAGCGTAAACGTGGGAGACTACAATGAGCAGTTCTTC. This translates into CASSVNVGDYNEQFF. The gene calls are TRBV9 and TRBJ2-1; the D gene is possibly TRBD2 (5 bases). Looked up from germline, CDR1 is SGDLS and CDR2 is YYNGEE. Trimming left V 1 base short and J 3 bases short, with 11 bases between. This CDR3 has 15 residues.